Below are 11 T cell receptor beta chains sequenced from a single sample in a study of cytomegalovirus exposure and HLA in healthy donors (dated by TCRdb to about 2017). The library was prepared using the immunoSEQ multiplex PCR assay. A mixture of 60 forward primers for TCR Vbeta segments and 13 reverse primers for TCR Jbeta segments was used in the multiplex PCR. TCRdb limited this immuneACCESS table to in-frame rearrangements with V and J called. A share of clones is missing; checked studies link under half to unresolved V genes, and the rest is unexplained. This sample gives roughly 150,000 clones in total; over 80% of them show up just once. The ten biggest clones cover 3.5% to 5% of the sample. Sequenced material: PBMCs. All receptors derive from a man aged 45-60 years in good health and CMV-seropositive.

The genes are TRBV10-3 and TRBJ2-7, with 10 bases aligning to TRBD2. The ends lost 2 bases at V and 3 bases at J; junction bases unmatched: 4. Germline CDR1 and CDR2: ENHRY and SYGVKD. The CDR3 is 15 residues long. CDR3 coding DNA: TGTGCCATCAGTGAGGGGACTAGCGCCGACTACGAGCAGTACTTC. Translating gives CAISEGTSADYEQYF.

The V gene is TRBV6-5, the J gene TRBJ2-7; D is uncertain. The V end lost 0 bases, the J end lost 2 bases, and 8 bases lay between the germline ends. The CDR3 sequence is 14 residues long. Germline assignment: CDR1 MNHEY and CDR2 SVGAGI. The CDR3: CASSYSRNTYEQYF. For the CDR3, the DNA is TGTGCCAGCAGTTACTCCAGGAACACCTACGAGCAGTACTTC.

This clone was observed once. This rearrangement joins TRBV28 to TRBJ1-3; D not certain. V was cut by 4 bases and J by 0 bases, with 13 bases left in between. Germline-derived CDR1 and CDR2 are MDHEN and SYDVKM. The length of the CDR3 is 16 residues. The CDR3 coding sequence is TGTGCCAGCAGTTCTATCGGAGTTTTCTCTGGAAACACCATATATTTT. It yields the protein CASSSIGVFSGNTIYF.

The rearrangement uses TRBV7-8 and TRBJ2-1; 10 bases are shared with TRBD2. V dropped 1 base and J dropped 4; count of bases not matched to a gene: 7. Germline-derived CDR1 and CDR2 are SGHVS and FQNEAQ. The CDR3 sequence is 17 residues long. This CDR3 reads CASSLVAGTSVYNEQFF. The CDR3 bases are TGTGCCAGCAGCTTAGTGGCCGGGACTAGCGTATACAATGAGCAGTTCTTC. Based on the CDR3 plus reference TRBV7-8 and TRBJ2-1, the full variable domain is GAGVSQSPRYKVAKRGQDVALRCDPISGHVSLFWYQQALGQGPEFLTYFQNEAQLDKSGLPSDRFFAERPEGSVSTLKIQRTQQEDSAVYLCASSLVAGTSVYNEQFFGPGTRLTVL.

The V call is TRBV5-4, the J call TRBJ2-5, with a weak D call TRBD2 (7 bases). The last part of the DNA fits TRBJ2-7 better; the J call may be wrong. The CDR3 totals 15 residues. CDR1 is SGHNT and CDR2 is YYREEE in the germline V gene (reference sequence). The CDR3 coding sequence is TGTGCCAGCAGCCCCGTGGGAGGGGGGACCTACGAGCAGTACTTC. Its translation: CASSPVGGGTYEQYF.

This chain uses TRBV9 with TRBJ1-5; 8 bases map to TRBD1. The CDR3 covers 14 residues. CDR1 is SGDLS and CDR2 is YYNGEE in the germline V gene. Germline trimming cut 4 bases from V and 7 bases from J; bases unmatched to any gene: 7. DNA of the CDR3: TGTGCCAGCAGCTCCGGACAGGGTTACCAGCCCCAGCATTTT. This codes for CASSSGQGYQPQHF.

The rearrangement uses TRBV30 and TRBJ2-1, with TRBD2 matching 9 bases. This CDR3 comprises 16 residues. Germline lookup yields CDR1 GTSNPN and CDR2 SVGIG (reference sequence). The ends lost 0 bases at V and 9 bases at J; junction bases unmatched: 12. The DNA for the CDR3 is TGTGCCTGGAGTGTACAGGTAGCGGGGGCCCACCCTGAGCAGTTCTTC. The encoded protein is CAWSVQVAGAHPEQFF.

V and J are TRBV28 and TRBJ2-5; D is unresolved. Deletions cut 5 bases from V and 5 bases from J, with 12 bases between. CDR1 and CDR2 (germline): MDHEN, SYDVKM. The CDR3 has 13 amino acids. CDR3: CASSLGSRETQYF. DNA for the CDR3: TGTGCCAGCAGTCTTGGATCCAGGGAGACCCAGTACTTC. The full variable domain, completed using reference TRBV28 and TRBJ2-5, is DVKVTQSSRYLVKRTGEKVFLECVQDMDHENMFWYRQDPGLGLRLIYFSYDVKMKEKGDIPEGYSVSREKKERFSLILESASTNQTSMYLCASSLGSRETQYFGPGTRLLVL.

This chain joins TRBV6-4 and TRBJ2-3; the D gene is possibly TRBD2 (6 bases). V gave up 4 bases and J gave up 2 bases, with 16 bases separating them. CDR1 and CDR2 (germline): MRHNA, SNTAGT. The CDR3 spans 16 residues. The CDR3 nucleotides are TGTGCCAGCAGTGCGGGGGTAGCGGCCCTCACAGATACGCAGTATTTT. Translating it yields CASSAGVAALTDTQYF.

The chain couples TRBV9 to TRBJ2-2, with D tentatively TRBD2 (6 bases). Trimming took 4 bases from V and 3 from J, leaving 13 bases between them. Per the germline V gene, CDR1 is SGDLS and CDR2 is YYNGEE. The CDR3 extends over 15 amino acids. The CDR3 nucleotides are TGTGCCAGCAGCCGTGTGCCTAGCGACACCGGGGAGCTGTTTTTT. This sequence encodes CASSRVPSDTGELFF.

V is TRBV9 and J is TRBJ1-1, with D possibly being TRBD1 (5 bases). The ends were cut back, 1 base at V and 5 bases at J, with 12 bases in the middle. Per germline, CDR1 SGDLS and CDR2 YYNGEE. The CDR3 is 14 amino acids. In DNA form, the CDR3 reads TGTGCCAGCAGCGTAAGGCCGGGGGGGACTGAAGCTTTCTTT. Residues: CASSVRPGGTEAFF. The full variable domain, completed using reference TRBV9 and TRBJ1-1, is DSGVTQTPKHLITATGQRVTLRCSPRSGDLSVYWYQQSLDQGLQFLIQYYNGEERAKGNILERFSAQQFPDLHSELNLSSLELGDSALYFCASSVRPGGTEAFFGQGTRLTVV.